This T cell receptor (beta chain) was captured in a study of cytomegalovirus exposure and HLA in healthy donors. Findings of the study overall: Among TCR beta chains, those listed as cytomegalovirus-associated numbered over 150. Fewer N-insertions than the roughly 670-donor mean were reportedly shown by an Asian-associated ancestry cluster in a later analysis. Links to common viral pathogens appeared, in a later analysis, for several of the most significant clusters.

In the case of this clone: Its antigen is still unknown.

13 Jbeta primers and 60 Vbeta primers were used for the PCR. Libraries were prepared by immunoSEQ multiplex PCR; TCRdb keeps only in-frame clonotypes and omits some of them. Of about 160,000 clones listed, 65% to 85% are singletons. In germline, CDR1 is SEHNR, CDR2 FQNEAQ (reference sequence). Trimming removed 2 bases at V and 2 bases at J, with 16 bases between. This CDR3 has 16 residues. The chain carries TRBV7-9 and TRBJ2-7; D remains ambiguous. Sequencing was carried out using PBMCs. This sequence originates from a man in his 60s in good health and CMV-seronegative. DNA of the CDR3: TGTGCCAGCAGCTTAAATCCGGCCCTAGTTCCCTACGAGCAGTACTTC. Protein sequence: CASSLNPALVPYEQYF.